The entry that follows covers one T cell receptor beta chain sequence. This clone turned up a few times. It lacks a known antigen. No base-level quality is on record; no much larger clone is a single base apart. Receptor amplification or capture employed the immunoSEQ multiplex PCR assay. As for the authors' bioinformatics: A statistical classification framework was built to diagnose cytomegalovirus status from the catalog of TCR beta chain sequences. Entries here come from immuneACCESS through TCRdb and include only in-frame sequences with V and J called. Some clones fail to appear in such tables; in the studies checked, an unresolved V gene covers under half of the shortfall, and the cause of the remainder is unknown. V and J calls plus clone size are reproduced from that table; the DNA served to infer D and trimming. The sample table shows under 250,000 clones, and around 87% are seen once. Roughly 2% of the sample is in the top ten clones.

The data stem from a study of cytomegalovirus exposure and HLA in healthy donors (dated by TCRdb to 2017 to 2019). With regard to the full study: According to a later analysis, the roughly 130 validation repertoires were produced on the same platform as the 680 or so repertoires of the first cohort. High-throughput TCR immunosequencing, statistical association of individual TCRs with disease status, and machine learning were combined to predict cytomegalovirus infection status. The study was designed to test whether signatures of past pathogen exposure could be identified by cataloging public T cell receptors. A separate validation cohort of over 95 different subjects was used in addition to the roughly 640-subject first cohort.

Counted from cysteine to phenylalanine, this CDR3 has 13 amino acids. CDR3 DNA is the only sequence kept; it has 39 bases, read in frame from the first base. Germline trimming: 5 bases from V, 6 bases from J; junction bases outside gene matches: 3. CDR1 SGHTA and CDR2 FQGNSA are derived from the germline V gene. Summary of the overall study and its limitations: A few of the identified cytomegalovirus-associated TCR beta chains were confirmed in vitro to be specific for cytomegalovirus antigens. In both the original and validation cohorts, the classifier was reported to diagnose cytomegalovirus status with high specificity and sensitivity. It was suggested by the authors that the approach could potentially be generalized to other disease states and immunological phenotypes. All 120 or so repertoires were used to score co-occurrence in the validation cohort in a later analysis, because that analysis had no HLA typing for the cohort. In the study, about 150 TCR beta chains were listed as associated with cytomegalovirus. Across donors, most TCR sequences were observed very rarely, whereas some public TCRs were present in many individuals. A later analysis found that TCRs clustered in the first cohort also tended to co-occur in the roughly 110 validation repertoires, with 94% of cluster scores above 0.

The donors were included in the validation cohort of roughly 130 subjects, a group kept apart from the approximately 700-subject first cohort. This TCR was sampled from a woman in her late teens or twenties in good health and CMV-seropositive. Sequencing was done on a sample of PBMCs. This sequence uses TRBV7-2 and TRBJ1-4; 7 bases in the junction line up with TRBD1. CDR3 region: CASSKDRDEKLFF. The DNA sequence follows: TGTGCCAGCAGCAAAGACAGGGATGAAAAACTGTTTTTT.